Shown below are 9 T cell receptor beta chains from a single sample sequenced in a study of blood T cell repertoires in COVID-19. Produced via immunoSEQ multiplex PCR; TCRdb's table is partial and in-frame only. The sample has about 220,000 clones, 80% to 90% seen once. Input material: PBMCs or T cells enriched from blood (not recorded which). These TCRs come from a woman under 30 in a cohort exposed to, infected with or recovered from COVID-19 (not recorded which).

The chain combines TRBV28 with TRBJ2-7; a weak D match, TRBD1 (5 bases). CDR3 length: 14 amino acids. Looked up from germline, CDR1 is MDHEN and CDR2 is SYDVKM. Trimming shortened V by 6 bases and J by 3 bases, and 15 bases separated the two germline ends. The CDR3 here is CASSTPGHNYEQYF. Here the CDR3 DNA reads TGTGCCAGCAGCACCCCCGGACACAACTACGAGCAGTACTTC.

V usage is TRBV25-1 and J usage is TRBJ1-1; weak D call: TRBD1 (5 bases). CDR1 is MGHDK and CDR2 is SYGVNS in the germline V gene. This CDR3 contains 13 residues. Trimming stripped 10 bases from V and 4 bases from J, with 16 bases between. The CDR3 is CATKTDLGTEAFF. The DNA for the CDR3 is TGTGCCACCAAGACAGACTTGGGCACTGAAGCTTTCTTT.

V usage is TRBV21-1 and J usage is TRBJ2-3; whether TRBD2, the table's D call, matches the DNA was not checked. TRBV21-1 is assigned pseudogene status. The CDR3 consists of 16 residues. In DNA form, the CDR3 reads TGTGCCAGTAGACCGCGGACTAGCGGCTTCACAGATACGCAGTATTTT. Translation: CASRPRTSGFTDTQYF.

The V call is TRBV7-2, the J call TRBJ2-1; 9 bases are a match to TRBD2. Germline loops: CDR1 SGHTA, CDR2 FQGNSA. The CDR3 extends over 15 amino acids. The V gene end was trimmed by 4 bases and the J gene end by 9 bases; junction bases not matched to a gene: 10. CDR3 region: CASSSEIAGESEQFF. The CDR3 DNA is TGTGCCAGCAGCTCCGAGATAGCGGGAGAAAGTGAGCAGTTCTTC. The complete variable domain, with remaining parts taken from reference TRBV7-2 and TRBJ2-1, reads GAGVSQSPSNKVTEKGKDVELRCDPISGHTALYWYRQSLGQGLEFLIYFQGNSAPDKSGLPSDRFSAERTGGSVSTLTIQRTQQEDSAVYLCASSSEIAGESEQFFGPGTRLTVL.

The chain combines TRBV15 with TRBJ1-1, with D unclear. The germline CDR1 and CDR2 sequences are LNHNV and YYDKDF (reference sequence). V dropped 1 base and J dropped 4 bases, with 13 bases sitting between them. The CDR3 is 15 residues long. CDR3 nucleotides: TGTGCCACCAGCAGAGGGAGGGAACAAATCACTGAAGCTTTCTTT. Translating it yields CATSRGREQITEAFF.

CDR3 sequence (DNA): TGTGCCAGCAGTTTATCCCCCCTGGGCCTCTTTCTTAGCAATCAGCCCCAGCATTTT. Translation: CASSLSPLGLFLSNQPQHF. This chain joins TRBV28 and TRBJ1-5; D gene uncertain. The V end lost 1 base, the J end lost 0 bases, and 19 bases lay between the germline ends. CDR3 length equals 19 residues. Germline V gene data show CDR1 as MDHEN and CDR2 as SYDVKM. The full variable domain, with the rest looked up from reference TRBV28 and TRBJ1-5, is DVKVTQSSRYLVKRTGEKVFLECVQDMDHENMFWYRQDPGLGLRLIYFSYDVKMKEKGDIPEGYSVSREKKERFSLILESASTNQTSMYLCASSLSPLGLFLSNQPQHFGDGTRLSIL.

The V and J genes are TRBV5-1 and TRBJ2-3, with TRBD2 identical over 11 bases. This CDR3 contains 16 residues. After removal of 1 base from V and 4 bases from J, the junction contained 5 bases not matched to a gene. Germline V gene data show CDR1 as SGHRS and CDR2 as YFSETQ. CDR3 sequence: CASSLTSGSVSDTQYF. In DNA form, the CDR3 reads TGCGCCAGCAGCTTGACTAGCGGGAGTGTTTCAGATACGCAGTATTTT.

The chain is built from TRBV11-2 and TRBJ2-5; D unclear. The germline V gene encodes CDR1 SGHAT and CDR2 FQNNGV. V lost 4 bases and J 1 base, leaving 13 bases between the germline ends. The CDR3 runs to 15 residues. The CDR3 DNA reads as TGTGCCAGCAGCTCCTCGCGAGTAGCCCAAGAGACCCAGTACTTC. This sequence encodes CASSSSRVAQETQYF.

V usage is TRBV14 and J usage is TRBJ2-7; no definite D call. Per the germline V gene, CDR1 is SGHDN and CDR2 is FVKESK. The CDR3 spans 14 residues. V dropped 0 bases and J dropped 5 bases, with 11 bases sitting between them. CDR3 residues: CASSQDFGFHEQYF. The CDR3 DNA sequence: TGTGCCAGCAGCCAAGATTTCGGGTTCCACGAGCAGTACTTC.